These T cell receptor beta chains were read from a single sample in a study of T cells expressing NK-cell markers. For each CDR3 protein, TCRdb gives one entry from its re-call of the 5' RACE reads, without DNA. The sample data list 550,000 or so distinct CDR3 sequences. Sequenced material: blood T cells: a sorted CD56 or NKG2C T cell subset, CD4+ or CD8+ T cells, or bulk PBMC T cells (not recorded which). The source of these receptors is a man aged 18 to 29 in good health. Each CDR3 is given with its conserved first and last residue. The order of the fields is J gene, CDR3 length, V gene, CDR3 protein.

j_call: TRBJ2-6; cdr3_length: 17; v_call: TRBV10-3; cdr3_aa: CATLGKGGLSGANVLTF
j_call: TRBJ2-1; cdr3_length: 16; v_call: TRBV7-9; cdr3_aa: CASSLASGSGVNEQFF
j_call: TRBJ1-2; cdr3_length: 14; v_call: TRBV25-1; cdr3_aa: CASRPDSRASGYTF
j_call: TRBJ2-1; cdr3_length: 13; v_call: TRBV19; cdr3_aa: CATKRGSYNEQFF
j_call: TRBJ2-1; cdr3_length: 18; v_call: TRBV11-1; cdr3_aa: CASSTLGTSGSLYNEQFF
j_call: TRBJ1-1; cdr3_length: 14; v_call: TRBV10-3; cdr3_aa: CAIAQDATYFEAFF
j_call: TRBJ2-7; cdr3_length: 13; v_call: TRBV14; cdr3_aa: CASSQVSGVEQYF
j_call: TRBJ2-3; cdr3_length: 16; v_call: TRBV20-1; cdr3_aa: CSARGGGLRGTDTQYF
j_call: TRBJ2-2; cdr3_length: 20; v_call: TRBV12-3/TRBV12-4; cdr3_aa: CASSLGPGLAGGKYTGELFF
j_call: TRBJ2-1; cdr3_length: 19; v_call: TRBV5-1; cdr3_aa: CASSFPGTSGRISYNEQFF
j_call: TRBJ2-2; cdr3_length: 18; v_call: TRBV9; cdr3_aa: CASTPIGGKIANTGELFF
j_call: TRBJ1-2; cdr3_length: 15; v_call: TRBV6-5; cdr3_aa: CASSYSGSASYGYTF
j_call: TRBJ1-1; cdr3_length: 14; v_call: TRBV20-1; cdr3_aa: CSALATAMNTEAFF
j_call: TRBJ1-6; cdr3_length: 17; v_call: TRBV4-2; cdr3_aa: CASSQEPPRGRNSPLHF